The 31 T cell receptor beta chains in this list originate from one sample, sequenced in a study of blood T cells in healthy people across ages. Next came a second PCR, run for about 7 to 12 cycles, which used a sample-barcoded 5' primer along with a J-beta primer mix. TCRdb re-called the 5' RACE reads through MiXCR, storing one row per CDR3 protein. Of over 500,000 distinct CDR3 sequences listed, about 50% are singletons. Material for sequencing was blood. The receptors originated from a woman older than 75 in good health.

As concerns this clonotype: The junction differs from germline at one of its ends, possibly a read error. The V call is TRBV29-1, the J call TRBJ2-7, with 10 bases that match TRBD1. This CDR3 has 14 residues. Looked up from germline, CDR1 is SQVTM and CDR2 is ANQGSEA. This CDR3 reads CSVWDRGSTYERYF. The CDR3 bases are TGCAGCGTTTGGGACAGGGGATCGACTTACGAGCGGTACTTC.

This chain links TRBV29-1 with TRBJ2-3; possibly TRBD1 for D (5 bases). The V end was cut by 7 bases, the J end by 1 base, with 12 bases between. The CDR3 loop spans 13 amino acids. The germline CDR1 and CDR2 sequences are SQVTM and ANQGSEA. The chain's CDR3 is CSATESGTDTQYF. The DNA of the CDR3 is TGCAGCGCGACAGAGTCAGGCACAGATACGCAGTATTTT.

The CDR3 sequence: CASRPGETGELFF. The CDR3 DNA is TGTGCCAGCAGGCCAGGGGAAACCGGGGAGCTGTTTTTT. The chain recombines TRBV6-4 with TRBJ2-2; D perhaps matches TRBD1 (6 bases). CDR1 is MRHNA, CDR2 SNTAGT, per germline. The CDR3 runs 13 residues. V was pared by 6 bases and J by 5 bases, with 10 bases between.

This clonotype was detected ten times or more. The V call is TRBV5-1, the J call TRBJ2-4, with 13 bases that match TRBD2. J lost 1 base, V lost 0 bases, and 7 bases had no gene match. The CDR3 length is 19 residues. Looked up from germline, CDR1 is SGHRS and CDR2 is YFSETQ. In nucleotides, the CDR3 is TGCGCCAGCAGCTTGGGACTAGCGGGAGGTTTGGGGGCCAAAAACATTCAGTACTTC. Amino acids: CASSLGLAGGLGAKNIQYF.

This clonotype was picked up many times. The chain employs TRBV7-2 and TRBJ1-5, with no clear D. The CDR3 is 13 amino acids. Germline assignment: CDR1 SGHTA and CDR2 FQGNSA. Trimming cost V 7 bases and J 0 bases, with 7 bases left between them. The CDR3 sequence is CASTAYSNQPQHF. CDR3 DNA: TGTGCCAGCACCGCGTATAGCAATCAGCCCCAGCATTTT.

V gene TRBV6-6 combines with J gene TRBJ2-5; TRBD1 or TRBD2 may be the D gene (5 bases each). The CDR3 runs to 15 residues. V lost 5 bases and J 1 base, leaving 14 bases between the germline ends. CDR1 is MNHNY, CDR2 SVGAGI, per germline (reference sequence). CDR3 in DNA: TGTGCCAGCAGTCCCCCCGAGGGGAGCCAAGAGACCCAGTACTTC. The encoded protein is CASSPPEGSQETQYF.

About this clonotype itself: Being one base from a much bigger clone, this may be a read error. The chain links TRBV20-1 to TRBJ2-7; 7 bases agree with TRBD2. Per the germline V gene, CDR1 is DFQATT and CDR2 is SNEGSKA (reference sequence). J was trimmed by 7 bases and V by 5 bases; bases with no gene match: 20. CDR3 size: 16 residues. In DNA form, the CDR3 reads TGCAGTGCTCGCCCCCTGGGGCGGGGGTCTGGAAATGAGCAGTACTTC. It encodes CSARPLGRGSGNEQYF.

The J gene is TRBJ2-7, the V gene TRBV7-9, with D uncertain. The CDR3 runs to 12 residues. V dropped 5 bases and J dropped 3 bases, with 8 bases sitting between them. The V gene's germline CDR1 is SEHNR and CDR2 FQNEAQ (reference sequence). CDR3: CASSVEVYEQYF. The CDR3 DNA is TGTGCCAGCAGCGTCGAGGTCTACGAGCAGTACTTC.

This clonotype came up once. V is TRBV3-1 and J is TRBJ1-1; D remains ambiguous. Between the trimmed V and J ends, which lost 0 bases and 0 bases, there was a span of 11 bases. This CDR3 is built from 16 residues. Looked up from germline, CDR1 is LGHDT and CDR2 is YNNKEL (reference sequence). The CDR3 DNA follows: TGTGCCAGCAGCCAAGATTTGCAATCCTTGAACACTGAAGCTTTCTTT. This gives the protein CASSQDLQSLNTEAFF.

This clonotype was picked up many times. The chain combines TRBV5-1 with TRBJ2-3; 7 bases line up with TRBD2. Germline V gene lookup returns CDR1 SGHRS and CDR2 YFSETQ. V was pared by 5 bases and J by 5 bases, with 11 bases of the junction left unmatched. The CDR3 has 15 residues. CDR3 amino acids: CASSWASGGEDTQYF. Written as DNA, the CDR3 is TGCGCCAGCAGTTGGGCTAGCGGAGGGGAAGATACGCAGTATTTT.

This chain connects TRBV11-2 to TRBJ2-1; tentatively, D is TRBD1 (5 bases). The CDR3 has 12 residues. The germline gives CDR1 SGHAT, CDR2 FQNNGV. The V end lost 6 bases, the J end lost 6 bases, and 9 bases lay between the germline ends. CDR3 in amino acids: CASRHDSNEQFF. The CDR3 DNA reads TGTGCCAGCAGGCACGACAGCAATGAGCAGTTCTTC.

Turning to this clonotype: This may arise from a read error, as a much more abundant clone is one base away. The rearrangement uses TRBV5-1 and TRBJ2-1; the match to TRBD2 covers 9 bases. Germline-derived CDR1 and CDR2 are SGHRS and YFSETQ. The CDR3 extends over 14 amino acids. The chain's CDR3 is CASSLLAGLNGQFF. The CDR3 region has the DNA TGCGCCAGCAGCCTCCTAGCGGGACTCAATGGGCAGTTCTTC.

A note on this clonotype: This could be a read error, since a much larger clone is one nucleotide away. The chain employs TRBV9 and TRBJ2-5, with TRBD2 as a possible D gene (6 bases). The end of the DNA fits TRBJ2-7 better, so the J call may be wrong. CDR3 length: 17 amino acids. The germline V gene encodes CDR1 SGDLS and CDR2 YYNGEE. DNA for the CDR3: TGTGCCAGCAGCGTGTCGTCCGGGACGGGGGATTCCCACGAGCAGTACTTC. Translation: CASSVSSGTGDSHEQYF.

The chain has TRBV3-1 and TRBJ2-7, with a weak D call TRBD2 (6 bases). Germline CDR1 and CDR2: LGHDT and YNNKEL (reference sequence). The V gene lost 1 base and the J gene lost 0 bases, with 10 bases spanning the gap. CDR3 length: 15 residues. As DNA, the CDR3 is TGTGCCAGCAGCCAAGGTGGCGGGGTCTCCTACGAGCAGTACTTC. Its translation: CASSQGGGVSYEQYF.

As to this clonotype: A much larger clone differs by one base, so this may be a read error. The chain uses TRBV20-1 and TRBJ2-7; possible D gene TRBD2, 6 bases. Germline CDR1 and CDR2: DFQATT and SNEGSKA (reference sequence). Trimming removed 4 bases at V and 4 bases at J, with 11 bases between. There are 12 residues in the CDR3. The CDR3 coding sequence is TGCAGTGCTAACCTGACTAGATACGAGCAGTACTTC. Translated: CSANLTRYEQYF.

The chain employs TRBV28 and TRBJ2-1; TRBD2 matches 8 bases. Per germline, CDR1 MDHEN and CDR2 SYDVKM. This CDR3 is built from 17 residues. The V segment lost 5 bases and the J segment 5 bases; nucleotides outside the gene matches: 14. CDR3 residues: CASSLQRSSGYDNEQFF. The CDR3 DNA reads as TGTGCCAGCAGTCTCCAGCGGTCTAGCGGGTATGACAATGAGCAGTTCTTC. Using reference TRBV28 and TRBJ2-1 for the parts outside the CDR3, the full variable domain is DVKVTQSSRYLVKRTGEKVFLECVQDMDHENMFWYRQDPGLGLRLIYFSYDVKMKEKGDIPEGYSVSREKKERFSLILESASTNQTSMYLCASSLQRSSGYDNEQFFGPGTRLTVL.

This clonotype has a count of ten or more. This chain links TRBV2 with TRBJ2-5; 8 nucleotides align to TRBD1. The V gene's germline CDR1 is SNHLY and CDR2 FYNNEI. Trimming took 7 bases from V and 3 from J; bases not matched to a gene: 19. The CDR3 totals 18 residues. This chain's CDR3 is CASNRFGVGDRGKETQYF. For the CDR3, the DNA is TGTGCCAGCAATCGGTTTGGAGTCGGAGACAGGGGAAAAGAGACCCAGTACTTC.

There are many counts of this clonotype. The chain links TRBV27 to TRBJ2-5, with D possibly TRBD2 on 6 matching bases. Between the trimmed V and J ends, which lost 3 bases and 0 bases, there was a span of 17 bases. CDR3 length: 17 amino acids. Germline values: CDR1 MNHEY, CDR2 SMNVEV (reference sequence). The CDR3 DNA sequence: TGTGCCAGCAGTTTGGGGGTTGGAGGGCCGTACCAAGAGACCCAGTACTTC. Protein: CASSLGVGGPYQETQYF.

The V call is TRBV7-2, the J call TRBJ2-1; 10 nucleotides align to TRBD2. The J call may be wrong; the DNA end is better matched by TRBJ2-7. Germline CDR1 reads SGHTA; CDR2 reads FQGNSA. CDR3 length: 18 residues. This CDR3 reads CASSSQAVGLATYNEQYF. The CDR3 DNA reads as TGTGCCAGCAGCTCCCAGGCGGTGGGACTAGCGACCTACAATGAGCAGTACTTC.

The CDR3 bases are TGTGCCAGCAGTCTCACGGGACAGCTCTATGGCTACACCTTC. It is translated as CASSLTGQLYGYTF. The genes are TRBV27 and TRBJ1-2, with 7 bases aligning to TRBD1. The CDR3 covers 14 residues. Germline loops: CDR1 MNHEY, CDR2 SMNVEV (reference sequence). V lost 5 bases to trimming and J lost 4 bases; unmatched junction nucleotides: 7.

This clonotype was seen at least ten times. This chain links TRBV7-9 with TRBJ2-1; D uncertain. The germline gives CDR1 SEHNR, CDR2 FQNEAQ (reference sequence). This CDR3 is 11 amino acids long. V gave up 5 bases and J gave up 9 bases, with 8 bases separating them. CDR3 sequence: CASSPGSEQFF. The CDR3 DNA reads TGTGCCAGCAGCCCCGGGTCTGAGCAGTTCTTC.

The chain links TRBV10-3 to TRBJ2-5; tentative D call: TRBD1 (6 bases). Germline lookup yields CDR1 ENHRY and CDR2 SYGVKD. This CDR3 comprises 16 residues. Between the trimmed V and J ends, which lost 2 bases and 1 base, there was a span of 14 bases. CDR3 residues: CAISEQSKDSQETQYF. In DNA, the CDR3 is TGTGCCATCAGTGAGCAGTCAAAGGACAGCCAAGAGACCCAGTACTTC.

This clonotype was observed many times. The V call is TRBV6-2 or TRBV6-3, the J call TRBJ2-5, with no clear D. Per germline, CDR1 MNHEY and CDR2 SVGEGT. Trimming took off 7 bases at V and 7 bases at J, with 13 bases between the two ends. The CDR3 loop spans 12 amino acids. The CDR3 is CASTPYPGTQYF. The CDR3 bases are TGTGCCAGCACCCCTTACCCCGGGACCCAGTACTTC.

The chain recombines TRBV4-3 with TRBJ2-7; 8 bases align to TRBD2. The J segment lost 6 bases and the V segment lost 0 bases, leaving 13 bases of the junction unmatched. CDR1 and CDR2 from the germline V gene are LGHNA and YSLEER. The CDR3 length is 17 residues. The CDR3 spells CASSQERLGGALVEQYF. CDR3 nucleotide sequence: TGCGCCAGCAGCCAAGAACGGCTCGGGGGGGCCCTCGTCGAGCAGTACTTC.

This clonotype was counted once. The V gene is TRBV9, the J gene TRBJ2-1; 11 nucleotides agree with TRBD2. Germline loops: CDR1 SGDLS, CDR2 YYNGEE. V was pared by 0 bases and J by 4 bases, with 6 bases of the junction left unmatched. CDR3 length equals 17 residues. CDR3 region: CASSVGASGGPYNEQFF. The CDR3 nucleotides read TGTGCCAGCAGCGTAGGAGCTAGCGGGGGGCCGTACAATGAGCAGTTCTTC.

The V gene is TRBV5-6, the J gene TRBJ1-2; perhaps TRBD1 as D (6 bases). The CDR3 covers 16 residues. Germline lookup yields CDR1 SGHDT and CDR2 YYEEEE. V gave up 4 bases and J gave up 2 bases, with 18 bases separating them. DNA for the CDR3: TGTGCCAGCAGCAAGTACAGGGTACGAACGAACTATGGCTACACCTTC. It translates to CASSKYRVRTNYGYTF.

The chain recombines TRBV12-3 or TRBV12-4 with TRBJ2-3; no firm D call. V gave up 3 bases and J gave up 5 bases, with 9 bases separating them. This CDR3 comprises 13 residues. The CDR3 here is CASSLVSRDTQYF. CDR3 in DNA: TGTGCCAGCAGTTTGGTCTCTAGAGATACGCAGTATTTT.

Concerning this clonotype itself: This may be a read error, as it is one base from a much larger clone. CDR3 protein: CASRPRIGSYEQYF. The DNA of the CDR3 is TGTGCCAGCAGACCCCGAATTGGCTCCTACGAGCAGTACTTC. This chain links TRBV28 with TRBJ2-7; D not resolved. CDR1 is MDHEN and CDR2 is SYDVKM in the germline V gene. Trimming stripped 6 bases from V and 0 bases from J, with 12 bases between. CDR3 size: 14 residues.

With regard to this clonotype: The junction departs from germline at one end; a sequencing error may be responsible. The chain couples TRBV7-7 to TRBJ2-5; possibly TRBD2 for D (5 bases). The CDR3 is 13 amino acids. CDR1 is SSHAT and CDR2 is FNYEAQ in the germline V gene (reference sequence). The CDR3 region is CASSVDRSGTQYF. The CDR3 nucleotides read TGTGCTAGCAGCGTGGATAGGAGCGGGACCCAGTACTTC.

This clonotype was observed at least ten times. The chain employs TRBV7-9 and TRBJ2-7, with TRBD2 identical over 7 bases. Losses at the gene ends were 3 bases for V and 3 bases for J; bases not matched to a gene: 5. This CDR3 has 14 amino acids. CDR1 is SEHNR, CDR2 FQNEAQ, per germline (reference sequence). The CDR3 nucleotides read TGTGCCAGCAGCTTCACGGGAGGTCTCTACGAGCAGTACTTC. This translates into CASSFTGGLYEQYF.

The chain combines TRBV14 with TRBJ1-3, with D tentatively TRBD1 (6 bases). V was pared by 4 bases and J by 1 base, with 11 bases between. The germline V gene encodes CDR1 SGHDN and CDR2 FVKESK. The CDR3 is 15 amino acids. Written as DNA, the CDR3 is TGTGCCAGCAGCCCCCCAGGGACATCTGGAAACACCATATATTTT. Translated, it gives CASSPPGTSGNTIYF.